A single sample gave rise to the 18 T cell receptor beta chains below, sequenced in a study of shared clonotypes between healthy human individuals. Clones were sequenced by immunoSEQ multiplex PCR, and TCRdb holds only the in-frame ones, with some missing. The table shows roughly 2 million clones, with roughly 96% occurring only once. The material sequenced was naive CD4+ T cells sorted from blood. Sample subset: CD45RA+ positively selected. The receptors derive from a man aged 18 to 29 in good health.

The V gene is TRBV7-9, the J gene TRBJ2-3; the D is unclear. The CDR3 loop spans 13 amino acids. Trimming took off 1 base at V and 14 bases at J, with 16 bases between the two ends. CDR1 is SEHNR and CDR2 is FQNEAQ in the germline V gene (reference sequence). The CDR3 nucleotides are TGTGCCAGCAGCTTAGTGGGGATCCCGTCTTGGTATTTT. Translated: CASSLVGIPSWYF.

The rearrangement links TRBV5-1 to TRBJ2-7; 8 nucleotides line up with TRBD2. V was clipped by 0 bases and J by 6 bases; unmatched bases: 8. The germline gives CDR1 SGHRS, CDR2 YFSETQ. The CDR3 covers 15 residues. The CDR3 region is CASSLAGGGPSEQYF. CDR3 sequence (DNA): TGCGCCAGCAGCTTGGCCGGGGGGGGCCCCAGCGAGCAGTACTTC.

About this clone: Other DNA sequences in the sample encode the same CDR3. The chain employs TRBV9 and TRBJ1-1, with 9 bases matching TRBD1. CDR3 length: 13 amino acids. J gave up 4 bases and V 4 bases, and 2 bases lay outside the gene matches. Per germline, CDR1 SGDLS and CDR2 YYNGEE. CDR3 coding DNA: TGTGCCAGCAGCCGACAGGGGGGCACTGAAGCTTTCTTT. Translation gives CASSRQGGTEAFF.

The chain has TRBV7-2 and TRBJ2-1; TRBD1 aligns across 7 bases. The length of the CDR3 is 17 residues. The V and J ends lost 3 bases and 0 bases, in that order; junction bases with no gene match: 8. The germline gives CDR1 SGHTA, CDR2 FQGNSA. CDR3 DNA: TGTGCCAGCAGCTTCCCCGGACAGGTTAGCTCCTACAATGAGCAGTTCTTC. It translates to CASSFPGQVSSYNEQFF.

This rearrangement joins TRBV15 to TRBJ2-7; weak D call: TRBD2 (5 bases). Germline V lookup: CDR1 LNHNV, CDR2 YYDKDF (reference sequence). V lost 0 bases and J 0 bases, leaving 12 bases between the germline ends. CDR3 size: 16 residues. For the CDR3, the DNA is TGTGCCACCAGCAGAGATCGACGGGATGCCTCCTACGAGCAGTACTTC. It encodes CATSRDRRDASYEQYF.

This chain connects TRBV5-1 to TRBJ1-5; 8 bases are shared with TRBD1. This CDR3 contains 15 residues. The junction had 8 bases not matched to a gene; V was cut back by 3 bases and J by 6 bases. The germline V gene has CDR1 SGHRS and CDR2 YFSETQ. The CDR3 region is CASSSSGGSGQPQHF. The CDR3 DNA reads as TGCGCCAGCAGCTCCTCAGGGGGCAGTGGTCAGCCCCAGCATTTT. Supplemented by reference TRBV5-1 and TRBJ1-5, the full variable domain reads KAGVTQTPRYLIKTRGQQVTLSCSPISGHRSVSWYQQTPGQGLQFLFEYFSETQRNKGNFPGRFSGRQFSNSRSEMNVSTLELGDSALYLCASSSSGGSGQPQHFGDGTRLSIL.

The rearrangement links TRBV7-6 to TRBJ2-3; D uncertain. Germline V CDR1 and CDR2: SGHVS, FNYEAQ. V lost 5 bases and J 0 bases, leaving 3 bases between the germline ends. This CDR3 comprises 12 residues. The CDR3 loop is CASSRSTDTQYF. In DNA form, the CDR3 reads TGTGCCAGCAGCCGTAGCACAGATACGCAGTATTTT. The complete variable domain, with remaining parts taken from reference TRBV7-6 and TRBJ2-3, reads GAGVSQSPRYKVTKRGQDVALRCDPISGHVSLYWYRQALGQGPEFLTYFNYEAQQDKSGLPNDRFSAERPEGSISTLTIQRTEQRDSAMYRCASSRSTDTQYFGPGTRLTVL.

This clone was recorded only once. The genes are TRBV29-1 and TRBJ2-5; D is unclear. CDR1 is SQVTM, CDR2 ANQGSEA, per germline. V gave up 6 bases and J gave up 2 bases, with 16 bases separating them. The CDR3 is made up of 14 amino acids. The CDR3 nucleotides are TGCAGCGTCAACCCTCCAGGATTACAAGAGACCCAGTACTTC. The encoded protein is CSVNPPGLQETQYF.

This clone occurred once. CDR3 region: CASSQSTFSYEQYF. The DNA of the CDR3 is TGCGCCAGCAGCCAATCCACGTTTTCCTACGAGCAGTACTTC. The genes are TRBV4-1 and TRBJ2-7, with D unclear. V was cut by 2 bases and J by 1 base, with 9 bases left in between. This CDR3 spans 14 amino acids. Germline-derived CDR1 and CDR2 are MGHRA and YSYEKL.

J is TRBJ2-7 and V is TRBV20-1; 7 bases map to TRBD1. Germline V gene sequence: CDR1 DFQATT, CDR2 SNEGSKA (reference sequence). V dropped 8 bases and J dropped 2; count of bases not matched to a gene: 3. The CDR3 runs 11 residues. The CDR3 region has the DNA TGCAGTTCGGACAGGACCTACGAGCAGTACTTC. This sequence encodes CSSDRTYEQYF.

V gene TRBV7-2 combines with J gene TRBJ2-1; 14 nucleotides agree with TRBD2. Trimming at V came to 2 bases and at J to 7 bases, leaving 7 bases not matched to a gene. The CDR3 totals 17 residues. The germline gives CDR1 SGHTA, CDR2 FQGNSA. The CDR3 spells CASSLRLAGGYRNEQFF. The CDR3 coding sequence is TGTGCCAGCAGCTTAAGACTAGCGGGAGGGTATCGGAATGAGCAGTTCTTC.

The chain has TRBV19 and TRBJ1-1, with D unclear. V lost 3 bases and J lost 4, with 12 bases in between. Germline V gene lookup returns CDR1 LNHDA and CDR2 SQIVND (reference sequence). The CDR3 length is 14 residues. The CDR3 DNA sequence: TGTGCCAGTAGTATTAGTCCTTTGACCACTGAAGCTTTCTTT. Its protein is CASSISPLTTEAFF.

Points on this clone: Different DNA sequences within this sample yield the same CDR3. The V call is TRBV2, the J call TRBJ1-5; D not certain. Trimming stripped 4 bases from V and 1 base from J, with 5 bases between. There are 13 residues in the CDR3. The V gene's germline CDR1 is SNHLY and CDR2 FYNNEI. As DNA, the CDR3 is TGTGCCAGCAGTGGGGAGAGCAATCAGCCCCAGCATTTT. This sequence encodes CASSGESNQPQHF.

The V call is TRBV6-1, the J call TRBJ1-6; TRBD1 matches at 10 bases. CDR1 MNHNS and CDR2 SASEGT come from the germline V gene. The length of the CDR3 is 16 residues. With V trimmed by 0 bases and J by 8 bases, 4 bases remained unmatched. In nucleotides, the CDR3 is TGTGCCAGCAGTGAAGCGTGGACAGGGGGTTATTCACCCCTCCACTTT. Protein sequence: CASSEAWTGGYSPLHF.

V and J are TRBV18 and TRBJ1-5, with D perhaps TRBD1 (6 bases). The CDR3 runs to 13 residues. The V end was cut by 8 bases, the J end by 5 bases, with 13 bases between. Germline assignment: CDR1 KGHSH and CDR2 LQKENI. The CDR3 region is CASAREGDQPQHF. CDR3 bases: TGTGCCAGCGCCCGGGAGGGGGATCAGCCCCAGCATTTT.

The gene calls are TRBV7-6 and TRBJ2-1; perhaps TRBD1 as D (5 bases). CDR3 length: 14 residues. V was trimmed by 3 bases and J by 2 bases, leaving 8 bases between them. Germline loops: CDR1 SGHVS, CDR2 FNYEAQ. The CDR3 region is CASSFQGPYNEQFF. The CDR3 DNA sequence: TGTGCCAGCAGCTTCCAGGGTCCCTACAATGAGCAGTTCTTC. Combining the CDR3 with reference TRBV7-6 and TRBJ2-1 gives the whole variable domain GAGVSQSPRYKVTKRGQDVALRCDPISGHVSLYWYRQALGQGPEFLTYFNYEAQQDKSGLPNDRFSAERPEGSISTLTIQRTEQRDSAMYRCASSFQGPYNEQFFGPGTRLTVL.

The genes are TRBV5-4 and TRBJ2-3; 8 positions agree with TRBD1. The trim removed 2 bases at V and 5 bases at J, leaving 10 bases unmatched. Germline V CDR1 and CDR2: SGHNT, YYREEE (reference sequence). This CDR3 spans 16 amino acids. The CDR3 here is CASSLDPGGVGDTQYF. The DNA of the CDR3 is TGTGCCAGCAGCTTAGATCCAGGGGGCGTAGGAGATACGCAGTATTTT.

The V and J genes are TRBV28 and TRBJ1-2, with D hard to call. The CDR3 covers 13 residues. The V end lost 6 bases, the J end lost 4 bases, and 12 bases lay between the germline ends. Germline V CDR1 and CDR2: MDHEN, SYDVKM. CDR3 nucleotide sequence: TGTGCCAGCAGCCCGGGTGGAGCCTATGGCTACACCTTC. Amino acid sequence: CASSPGGAYGYTF.